This TCR beta chain was sequenced for a study of CD8+ T cells in alopecia areata (dated by TCRdb to between 2017 and 2018). Broadly, across the study: Treated patients were enrolled in an open-label pilot trial of oral tofacitinib, 5 to 10 mg twice daily, for moderate-to-severe alopecia areata. Patients stayed on tofacitinib for 6 to 18 months and then had 6 months of follow-up off drug so that delayed response and recurrence could be assessed. For the treated patients, the SALT score, which quantifies what percentage of scalp surface area is affected, served as the measure of disease severity. In both human patients and the C3H/HeJ mouse model, the study applied high-throughput TCRbeta sequencing to look at T cell clonal expansion in alopecia areata. In humans, TCRbeta sequencing was performed on scalp tissue and on sorted CD4+ and CD8+ peripheral blood T cells from healthy controls and from patients with patchy or totalis/universalis alopecia areata. Patients on tofacitinib were biopsied at baseline and after 4 and 24 weeks of treatment, and several of the patients also had a later scalp biopsy. Scalp clonality was compared across normal scalp (n=4), patchy alopecia areata scalp (n=8), and alopecia totalis/universalis scalp (n=8). RNA came from the PAXgene miRNA kit for fixed scalp, the miRNeasy kit for PBMCs, and the RNeasy kit for mouse skin. TCRbeta CDR3 regions were amplified by immunoSEQ multiplex PCR using 35 Vbeta forward and 13 Jbeta reverse primers.

Per the publication, the time point label means: 4 weeks on oral tofacitinib. The intended sense of this specimen's treatment or condition label: oral pan-JAK inhibitor, 5-10 mg twice daily. Peripheral blood and lesional scalp punch biopsies were obtained from patients with alopecia areata. PBMCs were separated by density centrifugation and stained for CD3, CD4 and CD8, after which CD4+ and CD8+ T cells were sorted on a FACSAria. Points on this clone: Its antigen target is currently unknown. Qualities for individual bases were not recorded, and no much larger clone is one base off.

The library was generated by the immunoSEQ multiplex PCR assay. For TCR sequencing, RNA was extracted from every sample and reverse transcribed into cDNA to serve as template. First-strand cDNA was synthesized using SuperScript III with a 2:1 mix of oligo-dT and random hexamers. Amplification bias was assessed with a synthetic immune receptor repertoire, and residual bias was removed computationally. On the authors' methods: Raw reads were preprocessed to remove errors, and CDR3 was defined according to IMGT conventions as the region from the conserved cysteine to phenylalanine. Clonality was calculated as 1 minus Shannon entropy normalized by log2 of the number of productive unique TCRs. Whether each scalp clone was CD4 or CD8 was inferred by checking scalp TCRbeta sequences against the CD4 and CD8 repertoires from sorted blood. As stored in TCRdb, this immuneACCESS dataset retains in-frame rearrangements with V and J assigned. A fraction of the clones does not appear; measured against another copy, unresolved V genes explain less than half of the discrepancy, and the remainder lacks a known reason. The DNA gave D and trimming, while V, J and clone size come from that table. Recorded for this sample are 130,000 or so clones; 86% of them occurred a single time. In total, the top ten clones hold about 13% of the sample.

The research as a whole found: Lesional scalp, especially in alopecia totalis/universalis, showed higher clonality and more expanded CD8+ clones than normal scalp, suggesting antigenic drive. Unlike mouse skin, which is dominated by gammadelta T cells, normal human skin has resident alphabeta T cells that are also sequenced, and this complicates analysis of the scalp TCR repertoire. Scalp clonality and the number of expanded CD8+ clones among the top 100 scalp clones were significantly decreased by tofacitinib. The treated cohort was small, with a single nonresponder, so links between baseline CD8+ expansion and response need larger studies. Shared TCR sequences between patients were less evident than in mice, which may be partly attributable to HLA diversity in the patient population. Many expanded lesional clones were found to persist in scalp and blood during tofacitinib treatment, and relapse after treatment cessation may be partly explained by this persistence.

The source of this sequence is a human donor with alopecia areata. The source was CD8+ T cells sorted from blood, collected at week 4, from a patient treated with tofacitinib.

The sequenced DNA is TGTGCCTGGAGTGAAACTAGTTACAATGAGCAGTTCTTC. It codes for CAWSETSYNEQFF. The chain couples TRBV30 to TRBJ2-1, with TRBD2 tentatively as D gene (5 bases match). The CDR3, cysteine through phenylalanine, is 13 amino acids long. This entry keeps only the CDR3 DNA: 39 bases, framed from base 1. V is cut by 1 base and J by 4 bases, and the space between the germline ends is 8 bases. Looking up the germline V gene (reference sequence) yields CDR1 GTSNPN and CDR2 SVGIG.